One and the same sample provided the 17 T cell receptor beta chains below, sequenced in a study of cytomegalovirus exposure and HLA in healthy donors. Clones were read by immunoSEQ multiplex PCR, and TCRdb kept only the in-frame ones, dropping some. The top ten hold 9% to 14% of the sample, which has about 90,000 clones, approximately 81% seen once. Material for sequencing was PBMCs. Receptors were obtained from a woman aged 18-29 years in good health and CMV-seropositive.

This chain connects TRBV15 to TRBJ1-5; TRBD1 is a possible D gene (6 bases). V gave up 5 bases and J gave up 0 bases, with 8 bases separating them. The CDR3 extends over 14 amino acids. CDR1 is LNHNV, CDR2 YYDKDF, per germline (reference sequence). CDR3 residues: CATSLGHSNQPQHF. CDR3 in DNA: TGTGCCACCAGCCTGGGACATAGCAATCAGCCCCAGCATTTT.

The chain employs TRBV7-2 and TRBJ1-2, with D possibly being TRBD1 (5 bases). V lost 1 base, J lost 0 bases, and 15 bases lay in between. CDR1 and CDR2 from the germline V gene are SGHTA and FQGNSA. The CDR3 loop spans 17 amino acids. CDR3 sequence: CASSLGRGIRANYGYTF. The CDR3 DNA reads TGTGCCAGCAGCTTAGGTCGGGGGATTAGGGCTAACTATGGCTACACCTTC.

This rearrangement joins TRBV25-1 to TRBJ1-1; maybe TRBD1 (5 bases). V was shortened by 7 bases and J by 11 bases, with 17 bases between the two germline ends. Germline CDR1 is MGHDK and CDR2 is SYGVNS. The CDR3 spans 12 residues. The CDR3 DNA reads as TGTGCCAGCACGGCCACAGGCCCAGGGGCTTTCTTT. It is translated as CASTATGPGAFF.

The rearrangement uses TRBV27 and TRBJ2-2; TRBD2 aligns across 12 bases. The germline gives CDR1 MNHEY, CDR2 SMNVEV (reference sequence). This CDR3 has 15 residues. The trim removed 4 bases at V and 7 bases at J, leaving 4 bases unmatched. The CDR3: CASSSSGGVYGELFF. The CDR3 DNA reads as TGTGCCAGCAGTTCTAGCGGGGGGGTGTACGGGGAGCTGTTTTTT.

This chain joins TRBV28 and TRBJ1-5; D is perhaps TRBD1 (6 bases). V dropped 3 bases and J dropped 11 bases, with 14 bases sitting between them. Germline assignment: CDR1 MDHEN and CDR2 SYDVKM. The CDR3 consists of 13 residues. CDR3 residues: CASSFPARGAQHF. The CDR3 DNA reads as TGTGCCAGCAGTTTTCCCGCCAGGGGAGCCCAGCATTTT.

The V call is TRBV2, the J call TRBJ1-1; TRBD1 aligns across 11 bases. Unmatched junction bases numbered 22, after V lost 9 bases and J lost 7 bases. This CDR3 has 18 residues. Germline V CDR1 and CDR2: SNHLY, FYNNEI. The DNA for the CDR3 is TGTGCCAGTTGGGGGGACAGGGGGTCAAGCGTCCGAGGGGATGAAGCTTTCTTT. This codes for CASWGDRGSSVRGDEAFF.

This clone appeared a few times. The chain recombines TRBV4-1 with TRBJ2-2, with TRBD2 identical over 10 bases. From germline, CDR1 is MGHRA and CDR2 YSYEKL. CDR3 length: 18 residues. V gave up 4 bases and J gave up 6 bases; unmatched junction bases: 14. CDR3 in amino acids: CASSLSTPSGGRAGELFF. The CDR3 DNA is TGCGCCAGCAGCCTTTCAACACCTAGCGGGGGCCGGGCCGGGGAGCTGTTTTTT.

The gene calls are TRBV5-1 and TRBJ2-7; D may be TRBD1 (5 bases). Germline CDR1 reads SGHRS; CDR2 reads YFSETQ. This CDR3 is 14 amino acids long. The V gene lost 2 bases and the J gene lost 5 bases, with 14 bases spanning the gap. CDR3 DNA: TGCGCCAGCAGCTTTGATGCAGGGAACAACGAGCAGTACTTC. Translated, it gives CASSFDAGNNEQYF.

This chain links TRBV6-1 with TRBJ2-5, with D possibly matching TRBD2 (6 bases). The CDR3 sequence is 14 residues long. Germline V CDR1 and CDR2: MNHNS, SASEGT. The V end was cut by 1 base, the J end by 8 bases, with 14 bases between. CDR3 sequence reads: CASSEGLDQGTQYF. CDR3 DNA: TGTGCCAGCAGTGAAGGACTAGACCAAGGAACCCAGTACTTC.

The V and J genes are TRBV9 and TRBJ2-7; 8 bases map to TRBD2. Germline assignment: CDR1 SGDLS and CDR2 YYNGEE. V shed 3 bases and J 2 bases; nucleotides not matched to a gene: 1. The CDR3 runs to 13 residues. As DNA, the CDR3 is TGTGCCAGCAGCGATAGCGGGACCTACGAGCAGTACTTC. It codes for CASSDSGTYEQYF.

The chain has TRBV29-1 and TRBJ2-1, with D possibly TRBD1 on 8 matching bases. There are 15 residues in the CDR3. Trimming shortened V by 6 bases and J by 8 bases, and 23 bases separated the two germline ends. Germline CDR1 is SQVTM and CDR2 is ANQGSEA. CDR3 in DNA: TGCAGCGTATCCTCCGGTGACAGGGGAGGGCATGAGCAGTTCTTC. Encoded protein: CSVSSGDRGGHEQFF.

V and J are TRBV27 and TRBJ2-7; 9 bases agree with TRBD2. V trimming: 5 bases; J trimming: 7 bases; junction bases outside the gene matches: 9. The CDR3 runs 14 residues. Germline CDR1 MNHEY, CDR2 SMNVEV (reference sequence). The CDR3: CASSPMAGGREQYF. CDR3 DNA: TGTGCCAGCAGTCCCATGGCGGGGGGGCGGGAGCAGTACTTC.

The J gene is TRBJ2-2, the V gene TRBV4-2; a weak D match, TRBD2 (6 bases). Germline V gene lookup returns CDR1 LGHNA and CDR2 YNFKEQ. The germline V and J ends were trimmed by 1 base and 1 base, with 16 bases remaining between them. This CDR3 region has 18 residues. The CDR3 sequence is CASSQGAAGAGNTGELFF. CDR3 DNA: TGTGCCAGCAGCCAAGGGGCGGCTGGAGCGGGGAACACCGGGGAGCTGTTTTTT.

The sample holds a few counts of this clone. The J gene is TRBJ1-4, the V gene TRBV7-2; TRBD1 is a possible D gene (5 bases). This CDR3 has 12 amino acids. Trimming took 8 bases from V and 4 from J, leaving 8 bases between them. Per germline, CDR1 SGHTA and CDR2 FQGNSA. CDR3 residues: CASRDYNEKLFF. DNA of the CDR3: TGTGCCAGCCGGGACTATAATGAAAAACTGTTTTTT.

The chain links TRBV10-3 to TRBJ1-2; a weak D match, TRBD1 (5 bases). The CDR3 contains 13 residues. Trimming stripped 6 bases from V and 6 bases from J, with 14 bases between. The germline V gene encodes CDR1 ENHRY and CDR2 SYGVKD. CDR3 in DNA: TGTGCCATCAGCTGGGGGGGTTATGATGGCTACACCTTC. The encoded protein is CAISWGGYDGYTF.

This clone was found once. The genes are TRBV7-9 and TRBJ1-4, with TRBD1 identical over 9 bases. V trimming: 4 bases; J trimming: 1 base; junction bases outside the gene matches: 7. The CDR3 spans 17 residues. The germline gives CDR1 SEHNR, CDR2 FQNEAQ (reference sequence). CDR3 loop: CASSSPTGGGTNEKLFF. The CDR3 DNA sequence: TGTGCCAGCAGCTCTCCGACAGGGGGTGGAACTAATGAAAAACTGTTTTTT.

The CDR3 here is CASSSGGAGGYNEQFF. The CDR3 DNA is TGCGCCAGCAGCTCCGGGGGGGCCGGGGGCTACAATGAGCAGTTCTTC. The chain recombines TRBV5-1 with TRBJ2-1, with 8 bases that match TRBD2. The germline V gene encodes CDR1 SGHRS and CDR2 YFSETQ. CDR3 length: 16 residues. V dropped 3 bases and J dropped 3; count of bases not matched to a gene: 8.